This TCR beta chain comes out of a study of blood T cells in healthy people across ages. Regarding the study as a whole: When set beside aged donors, long-lived donors presented more naive CD4+ cells and higher diversity.

Germline lookup yields CDR1 SGHNT and CDR2 YYREEE (reference sequence). Deletions cut 2 bases from V and 9 bases from J, with 12 bases between. The CDR3 is 13 residues long. Primers used in a second PCR of roughly 6 to 11 cycles were a sample-barcoded 5' primer and a J-beta primer mix. Every molecule of cDNA carried a tag from a template-switch adaptor with 12 random nucleotides. MiXCR, applied by TCRdb to the 5' RACE reads, yields one record per CDR3 protein. The profile covers 730,000 or so distinct CDR3 sequences, with more than 40% appearing a single time and more than 20% taken by the ten largest. Points on this clonotype: The antigen remains unidentified.

Donors were healthy Caucasian individuals from Russia aged about 6 to 90. Roughly 10 milliliters of peripheral blood were drawn from each donor. The chain couples TRBV5-4 to TRBJ2-1, with D tentatively TRBD1 (6 bases). Input material: blood. This receptor was obtained from an older woman in good health. CDR3 sequence reads: CASSLSGTSEQFF. CDR3 sequence (DNA): TGTGCCAGCAGCTTATCCGGGACAAGTGAGCAGTTCTTC.